This TCR beta chain was documented in a study of beta chain features in type 1 diabetes. Study background: Cell yields, gender and age were similar in healthy donors and patients. Study outcomes and limitations: In cDNA sequencing, cells with high TCR expression could be over-represented. In all four CD4+ subsets, TCRB CDR3 length was significantly, moderately reduced in type 1 diabetes. Shorter templates might be favored by PCR, and equally so in patients and in controls.

The entirety of the isolated RNA underwent reverse transcription, so expressed TCRB transcripts were sequenced. Sequencing was performed with immunoSEQ multiplex PCR; in TCRdb, only in-frame clones are kept and a portion is missing. In the table there are 500,000 to 650,000 clones, around 11% of which are singletons. V lost 2 bases to trimming and J lost 6 bases, with 11 bases between them. This CDR3 comprises 14 residues. CDR1 and CDR2 (germline): MDHEN, SYDVKM. About this clone: The antigen remains undetermined.

The sequenced material came from naive CD4+ T cells from blood. The rearrangement links TRBV28 to TRBJ1-5, with a tentative D call TRBD1 (5 bases). This receptor was identified in a man aged 25-40 years with type 1 diabetes. CDR3 bases: TGTGCCAGCAGTTTAATCGGGGGAGGTCAGCCCCAGCATTTT. It specifies CASSLIGGGQPQHF.